Shown below are 5 T cell receptor beta chains from a single sample sequenced in a study of vaccination effects on CD4 cells after COVID-19. The antigens these receptors bind are not known. In the ViraFEST assay, antigen-specific CD4+ clonotypes were identified by expansion after peptide-pool stimulation. At the end of 9 to 11 days of culture, CD4+ T cells were isolated. Vaccination of participants consisted of two doses of either the BNT162b2 or mRNA-1273 vaccine. TCRdb's copy holds only in-frame clones and misses some; the assay was immunoSEQ multiplex PCR. The table lists around 32,000 clones, about 66% of them singletons, with approximately 8.2% in the top ten. The material sequenced was CD4+ T cells from PBMCs cultured with SARS-CoV-2 spike peptides, taken after COVID-19 vaccination. These receptors all stem from a human donor who received a COVID-19 vaccine.

The J gene is TRBJ1-1, the V gene TRBV7-9, with 7 bases matching TRBD1. CDR3 length equals 15 residues. Germline trimming cut 4 bases from V and 3 bases from J; bases unmatched to any gene: 8. CDR1 and CDR2 from the germline V gene are SEHNR and FQNEAQ (reference sequence). The CDR3 sequence is CASSYDRERDTEAFF. The CDR3 coding sequence is TGTGCCAGCAGCTATGACAGGGAAAGAGACACTGAAGCTTTCTTT.

This chain joins TRBV18 and TRBJ1-1; possible D gene TRBD1, 6 bases. V was clipped by 5 bases and J by 0 bases, with 16 bases between them. Germline CDR1 KGHSH, CDR2 LQKENI. The CDR3 sequence is 16 residues long. The CDR3 here is CASSTYRDYMNTEAFF. CDR3 coding DNA: TGTGCCAGCTCAACGTACAGGGACTACATGAACACTGAAGCTTTCTTT.

V gene TRBV30 combines with J gene TRBJ2-1; D is ambiguous. Germline CDR1 reads GTSNPN; CDR2 reads SVGIG (reference sequence). CDR3 length: 12 residues. The V end lost 0 bases, the J end lost 0 bases, and 0 bases lay between the germline ends. In DNA form, the CDR3 reads TGTGCCTGGAGTGTCTCCTACAATGAGCAGTTCTTC. As protein: CAWSVSYNEQFF.

This clone has only a few counts. V gene TRBV19 combines with J gene TRBJ1-2; D is unresolved. From germline, CDR1 is LNHDA and CDR2 SQIVND (reference sequence). The CDR3 runs 14 residues. V lost 7 bases to trimming and J lost 0 bases, with 12 bases between them. This CDR3 reads CASKATSANYGYTF. In DNA, the CDR3 is TGTGCCAGTAAAGCGACCTCAGCTAACTATGGCTACACCTTC. Drawing the rest from reference TRBV19 and TRBJ1-2, the complete variable domain is DGGITQSPKYLFRKEGQNVTLSCEQNLNHDAMYWYRQDPGQGLRLIYYSQIVNDFQKGDIAEGYSVSREKKESFPLTVTSAQKNPTAFYLCASKATSANYGYTFGSGTRLTVV.

This chain joins TRBV9 and TRBJ2-3; D not certain. The V gene lost 0 bases and the J gene lost 1 base, with 9 bases spanning the gap. Germline V gives CDR1 SGDLS, CDR2 YYNGEE. The CDR3 length is 15 residues. Here the CDR3 DNA reads TGTGCCAGCAGCGTAGGCGCTTCCCGCACAGATACGCAGTATTTT. It encodes CASSVGASRTDTQYF.